Sequencing of this T cell receptor (beta chain) was carried out in a study of cytomegalovirus exposure and HLA in healthy donors. Study-wide points: Highest at DRB1 and lowest at HLA-C, TCR association rates differed among HLA loci in a later analysis. A later analysis associated 16,951 TCR beta sequences with HLA alleles at a 0.05 false discovery rate.

Primers for the PCR totalled 60 Vbeta and 13 Jbeta. Method: immunoSEQ multiplex PCR; TCRdb's copy keeps in-frame clones and lacks some. This sample has 150,000 to 200,000 clones, with 75% to 90% found just once. The germline CDR1 and CDR2 sequences are LGHNA and YNFKEQ. V was cut by 4 bases and J by 8 bases, with 12 bases left in between. This CDR3 is 14 amino acids long. For this clone: Its specificity is unknown.

This sequence joins TRBV4-2 and TRBJ1-6; TRBD1 is a possible D gene (5 bases). The sample was PBMCs. The receptor was isolated from a girl between 5 and 17 years old in good health and CMV-seropositive. CDR3 DNA sequence: TGTGCCAGCAGCCCGACTCAAGGGGATTCACCCCTCCACTTT. Translated, it gives CASSPTQGDSPLHF.